This entry is about one T cell receptor (beta chain). This CDR3 is built from 16 residues. Study members were between about 18 and 100 years old and lived in roughly 24 US regions. TCRdb's copy holds only in-frame clones and misses some; the assay was immunoSEQ multiplex PCR. The sample lists roughly 250,000 clones, around nine tenths occurring once. This record belongs to a study of blood T cell repertoires in COVID-19. Sequencing used PBMCs or T cells enriched from blood (not recorded which). The gene calls are TRBV21-1 and TRBJ2-5; TRBD2, the table's D call, lacks a check against the DNA. TRBV21-1 is recorded as a pseudogene. The receptor was isolated from a woman aged 45-65 years who had recovered from COVID-19. CDR3 coding DNA: TGTGCCAGCAGCAAAGTGGAGGTACTAGGAACTGAGACCCAGTACTTC. Its protein product is CASSKVEVLGTETQYF.